This T cell receptor beta chain was captured in a study of blood T cell repertoires in COVID-19. Sequencing was performed with immunoSEQ multiplex PCR; in TCRdb, only in-frame clones are kept and a portion is missing. Of some 180,000 clones listed, 90% are singletons. This receptor was taken from a man between 50 and 59 years old with acute or convalescent COVID-19. Material: peripheral blood.

CDR3 coding DNA: TGTGCCAGCGGGGCTAGCGGCCAAGAGACCCAGTACTTC. Translated: CASGASGQETQYF. This chain connects TRBV28 to TRBJ2-5; 7 bases are shared with TRBD2. The germline V gene encodes CDR1 MDHEN and CDR2 SYDVKM. This CDR3 has 13 residues. Trimming cost V 8 bases and J 1 base; bases outside gene matches: 4.